What follows is one T cell receptor (beta chain) and its context. J lost 3 bases, V lost 5 bases, and 6 bases had no gene match. The V gene's germline CDR1 is MNHNY and CDR2 SVGAGI (reference sequence). This CDR3 is built from 14 residues. These data are taken from a study of shared clonotypes between healthy human individuals. The assay ran at deep level. Generated by immunoSEQ multiplex PCR, the TCRdb table keeps only in-frame clones and is missing some. The profile shows about 2.4 million clones, roughly 93% of them singletons. The source material was naive CD4+ T cells from PBMCs. Documented subset: CD45RA+ positively selected. The clonotype comes from a young man in good health. Some clones in this sample may be carry-over from other donors' samples. J is TRBJ2-5 and V is TRBV6-6, with 7 nucleotides matching TRBD2. The CDR3 DNA reads TGTGCCAGCAGTCCCTGGGGGGGGGAAGAGACCCAGTACTTC. Protein product: CASSPWGGEETQYF.